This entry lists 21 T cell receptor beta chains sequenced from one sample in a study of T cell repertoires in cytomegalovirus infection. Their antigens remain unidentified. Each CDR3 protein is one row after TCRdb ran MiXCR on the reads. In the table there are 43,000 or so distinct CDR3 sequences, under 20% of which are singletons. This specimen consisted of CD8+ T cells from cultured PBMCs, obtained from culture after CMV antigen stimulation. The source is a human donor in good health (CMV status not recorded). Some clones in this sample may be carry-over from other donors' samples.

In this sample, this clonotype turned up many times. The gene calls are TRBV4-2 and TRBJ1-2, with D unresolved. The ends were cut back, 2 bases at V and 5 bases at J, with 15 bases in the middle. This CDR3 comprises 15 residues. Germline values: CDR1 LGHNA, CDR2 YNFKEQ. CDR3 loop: CASSQPPLGQYGYTF. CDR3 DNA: TGTGCCAGCAGCCAACCCCCACTAGGGCAATATGGCTACACCTTC.

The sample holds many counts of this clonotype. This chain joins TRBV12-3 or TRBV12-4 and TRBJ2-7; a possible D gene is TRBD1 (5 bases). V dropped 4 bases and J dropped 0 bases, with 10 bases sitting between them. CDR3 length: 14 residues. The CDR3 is CASSSGHTSYEQYF. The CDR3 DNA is TGTGCCAGCAGTTCCGGACACACCTCCTACGAGCAGTACTTC.

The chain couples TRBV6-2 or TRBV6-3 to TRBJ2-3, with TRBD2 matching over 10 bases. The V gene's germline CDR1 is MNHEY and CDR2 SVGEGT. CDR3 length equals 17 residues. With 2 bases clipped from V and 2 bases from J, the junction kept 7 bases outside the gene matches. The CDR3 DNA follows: TGTGCCAGCAGTTACCCCCGGCTAGCGGGGGACACAGATACGCAGTATTTT. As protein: CASSYPRLAGDTDTQYF.

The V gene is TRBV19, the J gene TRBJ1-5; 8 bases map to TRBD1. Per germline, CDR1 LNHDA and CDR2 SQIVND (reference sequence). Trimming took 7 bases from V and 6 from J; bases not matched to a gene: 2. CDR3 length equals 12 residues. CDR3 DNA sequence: TGTGCCAGTAAGGACAGGGCTCAGCCCCAGCATTTT. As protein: CASKDRAQPQHF.

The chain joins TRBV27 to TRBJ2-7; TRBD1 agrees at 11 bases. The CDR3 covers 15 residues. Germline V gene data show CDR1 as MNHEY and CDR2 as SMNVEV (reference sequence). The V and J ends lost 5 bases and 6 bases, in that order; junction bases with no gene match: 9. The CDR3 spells CASSRRTGGKAEQYF. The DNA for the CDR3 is TGTGCCAGCAGTCGTAGGACAGGGGGCAAGGCCGAGCAGTACTTC.

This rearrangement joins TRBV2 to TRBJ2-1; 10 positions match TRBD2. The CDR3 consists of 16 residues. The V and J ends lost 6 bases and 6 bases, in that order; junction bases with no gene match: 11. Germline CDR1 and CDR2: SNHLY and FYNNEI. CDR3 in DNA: TGTGCCAGCAGAGAAAGGGTCCTAGCGGGAGCCAATGAGCAGTTCTTC. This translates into CASRERVLAGANEQFF.

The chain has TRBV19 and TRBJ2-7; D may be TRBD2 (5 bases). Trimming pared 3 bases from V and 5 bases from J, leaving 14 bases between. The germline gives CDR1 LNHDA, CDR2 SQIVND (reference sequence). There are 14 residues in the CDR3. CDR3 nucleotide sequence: TGTGCCAGTAGTATGCAGTTTCCGGAGGACGAGCAGTACTTC. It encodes CASSMQFPEDEQYF.

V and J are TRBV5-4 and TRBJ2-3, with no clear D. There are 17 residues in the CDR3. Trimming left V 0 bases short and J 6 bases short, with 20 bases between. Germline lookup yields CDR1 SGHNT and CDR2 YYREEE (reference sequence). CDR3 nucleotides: TGTGCCAGCAGCTTGGTAATACTCAAAACTACTGGGGATACGCAGTATTTT. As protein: CASSLVILKTTGDTQYF.

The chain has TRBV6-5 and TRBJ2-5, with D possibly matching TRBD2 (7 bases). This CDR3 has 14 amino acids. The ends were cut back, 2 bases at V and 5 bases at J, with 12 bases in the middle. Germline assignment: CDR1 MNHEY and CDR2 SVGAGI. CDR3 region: CASSYGGALETQYF. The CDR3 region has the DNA TGTGCCAGCAGTTACGGGGGGGCCTTGGAGACCCAGTACTTC.

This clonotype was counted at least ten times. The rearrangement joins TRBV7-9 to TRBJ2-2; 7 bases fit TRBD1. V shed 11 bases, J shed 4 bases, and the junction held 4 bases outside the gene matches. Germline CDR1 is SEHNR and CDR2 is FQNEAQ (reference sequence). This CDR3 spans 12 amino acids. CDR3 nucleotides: TGTGCCGGACAGGTACCCACCGGGGAGCTGTTTTTT. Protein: CAGQVPTGELFF.

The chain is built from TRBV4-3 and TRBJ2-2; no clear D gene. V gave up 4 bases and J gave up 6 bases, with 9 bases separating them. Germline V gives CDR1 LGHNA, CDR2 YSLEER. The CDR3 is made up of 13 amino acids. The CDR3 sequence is CASSPSVAGELFF. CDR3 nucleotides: TGCGCCAGCAGCCCCTCGGTGGCCGGGGAGCTGTTTTTT.

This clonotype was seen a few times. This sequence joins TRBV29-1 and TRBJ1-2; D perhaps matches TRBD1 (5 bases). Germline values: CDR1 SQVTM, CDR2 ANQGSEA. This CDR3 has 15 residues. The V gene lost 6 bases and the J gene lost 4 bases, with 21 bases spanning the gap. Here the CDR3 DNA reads TGCAGCGTAAGGGGAGGGAACGTTAATAGCTATGGCTACACCTTC. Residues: CSVRGGNVNSYGYTF. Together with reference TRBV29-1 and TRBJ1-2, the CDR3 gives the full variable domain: SAVISQKPSRDICQRGTSLTIQCQVDSQVTMMFWYRQQPGQSLTLIATANQGSEATYESGFVIDKFPISRPNLTFSTLTVSNMSPEDSSIYLCSVRGGNVNSYGYTFGSGTRLTVV.

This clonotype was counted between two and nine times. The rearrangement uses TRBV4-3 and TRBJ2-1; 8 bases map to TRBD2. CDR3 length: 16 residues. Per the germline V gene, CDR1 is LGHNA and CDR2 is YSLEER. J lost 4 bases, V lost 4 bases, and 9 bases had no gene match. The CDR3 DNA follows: TGCGCCAGCAGCCCGGCGGTGCTAGCGGGTTACAATGAGCAGTTCTTC. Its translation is CASSPAVLAGYNEQFF.

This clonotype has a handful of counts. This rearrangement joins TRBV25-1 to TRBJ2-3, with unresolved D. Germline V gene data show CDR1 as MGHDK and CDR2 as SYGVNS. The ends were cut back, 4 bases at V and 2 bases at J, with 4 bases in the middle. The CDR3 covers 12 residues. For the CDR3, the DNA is TGTGCCAGCAGTGCTATCACAGATACGCAGTATTTT. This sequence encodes CASSAITDTQYF.

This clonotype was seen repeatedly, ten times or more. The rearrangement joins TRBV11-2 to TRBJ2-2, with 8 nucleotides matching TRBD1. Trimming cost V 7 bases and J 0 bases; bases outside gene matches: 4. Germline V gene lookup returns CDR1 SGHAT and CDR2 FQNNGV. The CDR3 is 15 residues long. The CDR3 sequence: CASTRQGTNTGELFF. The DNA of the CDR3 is TGTGCCAGCACCCGACAGGGGACGAACACCGGGGAGCTGTTTTTT. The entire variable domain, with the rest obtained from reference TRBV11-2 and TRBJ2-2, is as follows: EAGVAQSPRYKIIEKRQSVAFWCNPISGHATLYWYQQILGQGPKLLIQFQNNGVVDDSQLPKDRFSAERLKGVDSTLKIQPAKLEDSAVYLCASTRQGTNTGELFFGEGSRLTVL.

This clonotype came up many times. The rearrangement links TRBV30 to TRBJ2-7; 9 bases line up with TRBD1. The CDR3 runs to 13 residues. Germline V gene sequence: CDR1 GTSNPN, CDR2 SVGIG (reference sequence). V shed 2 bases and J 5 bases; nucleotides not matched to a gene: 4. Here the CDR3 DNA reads TGTGCCTGGAGTCCAGGGACAGGGAACGAGCAGTACTTC. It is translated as CAWSPGTGNEQYF.

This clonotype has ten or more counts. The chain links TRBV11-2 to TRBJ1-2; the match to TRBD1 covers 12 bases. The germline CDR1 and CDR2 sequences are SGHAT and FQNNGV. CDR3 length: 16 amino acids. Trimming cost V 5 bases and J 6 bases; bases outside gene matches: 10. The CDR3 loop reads CASSPGQGATYDGYTF. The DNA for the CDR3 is TGTGCCAGCAGCCCGGGACAGGGGGCCACCTATGATGGCTACACCTTC.

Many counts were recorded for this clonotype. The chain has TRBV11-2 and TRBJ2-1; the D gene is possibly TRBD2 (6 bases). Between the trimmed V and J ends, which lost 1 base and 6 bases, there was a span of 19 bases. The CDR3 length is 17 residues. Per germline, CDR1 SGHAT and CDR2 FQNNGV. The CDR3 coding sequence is TGTGCCAGCAGCTTAGCCTTCCCGGGAGCGACGGGCAATGAGCAGTTCTTC. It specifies CASSLAFPGATGNEQFF.

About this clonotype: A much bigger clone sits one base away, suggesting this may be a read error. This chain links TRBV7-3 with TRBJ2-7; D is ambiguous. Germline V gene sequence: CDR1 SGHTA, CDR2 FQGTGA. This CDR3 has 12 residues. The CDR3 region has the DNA TGTGTCAGCCCCCAGGTCGACTACGAGCAGTACTTC. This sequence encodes CVSPQVDYEQYF.

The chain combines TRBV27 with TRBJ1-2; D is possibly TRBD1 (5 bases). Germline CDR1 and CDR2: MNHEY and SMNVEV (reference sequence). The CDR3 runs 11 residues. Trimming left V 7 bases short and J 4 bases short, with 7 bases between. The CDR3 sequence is CASKGVYGYTF. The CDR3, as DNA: TGTGCCAGCAAAGGGGTCTATGGCTACACCTTC.

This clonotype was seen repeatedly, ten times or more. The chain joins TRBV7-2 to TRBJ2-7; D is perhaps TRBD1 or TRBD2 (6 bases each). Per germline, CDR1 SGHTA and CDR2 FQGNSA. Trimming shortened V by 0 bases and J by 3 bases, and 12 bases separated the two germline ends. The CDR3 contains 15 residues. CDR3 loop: CASSLAVRGLYEQYF. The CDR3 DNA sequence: TGTGCCAGCAGCTTAGCCGTCCGGGGGCTCTACGAGCAGTACTTC.